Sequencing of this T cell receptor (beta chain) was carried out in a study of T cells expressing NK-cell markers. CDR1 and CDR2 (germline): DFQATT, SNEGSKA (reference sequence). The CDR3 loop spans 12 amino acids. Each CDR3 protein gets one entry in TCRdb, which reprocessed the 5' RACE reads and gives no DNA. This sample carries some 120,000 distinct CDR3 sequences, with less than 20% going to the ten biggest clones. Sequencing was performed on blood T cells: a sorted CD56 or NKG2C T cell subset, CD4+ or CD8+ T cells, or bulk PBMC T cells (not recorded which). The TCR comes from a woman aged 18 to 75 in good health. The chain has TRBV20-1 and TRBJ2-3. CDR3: CSASTKADTQYF.